These 20 T cell receptor beta chains share one sample of origin, sequenced in a study of blood T cells in healthy people across ages. Primed by a sample-barcoded 5' primer and a J-beta primer mix, a second PCR proceeded for 7 to 11 cycles. TCRdb re-called the 5' RACE reads with MiXCR, one entry per CDR3 protein. The sample holds under 1,100,000 distinct CDR3 sequences, roughly 24% seen once. This same sample was also part of a study on T cells of mothers and their children.

The sequencing sample was made of blood. These receptors originate from a girl aged 2-10 years in good health.

The table lists this clonotype with a count of one. A junction boundary mismatches the germline segment, possibly from a read error. V and J are TRBV20-1 and TRBJ1-1, with D unclear. The CDR3 totals 13 residues. Germline CDR1 is DFQATT and CDR2 is SNEGSKA (reference sequence). The CDR3 bases are TGCAGTGCTAGTTTCCGGGCCACCGCTGAACCTTTCTTT. This sequence encodes CSASFRATAEPFF.

This clonotype was detected only a few times. The gene calls are TRBV7-9 and TRBJ2-3, with a weak D call TRBD1 (5 bases). The CDR3 runs to 14 residues. Trimming shortened V by 5 bases and J by 3 bases, and 12 bases separated the two germline ends. Per the germline V gene, CDR1 is SEHNR and CDR2 is FQNEAQ (reference sequence). The CDR3 loop is CASSQGRETDTQYF. The CDR3, as DNA: TGTGCCAGCAGCCAAGGCAGGGAAACAGATACGCAGTATTTT.

This clonotype was counted ten times or more. The CDR3 DNA sequence: TGTGCCAGCACCAGCGGTAGCACAGATACGCAGTATTTT. It is translated as CASTSGSTDTQYF. The gene calls are TRBV28 and TRBJ2-3; possible D gene TRBD2, 5 bases. The length of the CDR3 is 13 residues. Germline values: CDR1 MDHEN, CDR2 SYDVKM. Trimming shortened V by 7 bases and J by 0 bases, and 8 bases separated the two germline ends.

The V gene is TRBV4-2, the J gene TRBJ2-7; D assignment may be TRBD1 or TRBD2 (6 bases each). The germline V gene encodes CDR1 LGHNA and CDR2 YNFKEQ. The CDR3 has 15 residues. V was trimmed by 1 base and J by 4 bases, leaving 14 bases between them. CDR3 DNA sequence: TGTGCCAGCAGCCAAGTAGAGGGGGGTAGGTACGAGCAGTACTTC. Its protein is CASSQVEGGRYEQYF.

This clonotype appeared a few times. The gene calls are TRBV27 and TRBJ2-2, with TRBD1 identical over 7 bases. Per germline, CDR1 MNHEY and CDR2 SMNVEV (reference sequence). The CDR3 consists of 15 residues. The V and J ends lost 6 bases and 5 bases, in that order; junction bases with no gene match: 9. The CDR3 DNA follows: TGTGCCAGCAGCCGACAGGGAATGAGTACCGGGGAGCTGTTTTTT. Protein product: CASSRQGMSTGELFF.

V is TRBV12-3 or TRBV12-4 and J is TRBJ1-2; 7 bases fit TRBD1. There are 14 residues in the CDR3. With V trimmed by 3 bases and J by 4 bases, 5 bases remained unmatched. The CDR3 is CASSFRQGSYGYTF. In DNA, the CDR3 is TGTGCCAGCAGTTTTAGACAGGGAAGCTATGGCTACACCTTC.

This clonotype was seen a handful of times. The J gene is TRBJ2-2, the V gene TRBV10-2, with TRBD1 as a possible D gene (6 bases). Trimming took off 7 bases at V and 7 bases at J, with 10 bases between the two ends. Germline-derived CDR1 and CDR2 are WSHSY and SAAADI. This CDR3 has 12 amino acids. Here the CDR3 reads CASNKDSGELFF. The DNA of the CDR3 is TGCGCCAGCAATAAGGACAGCGGGGAGCTGTTTTTT.

The rearrangement uses TRBV29-1 and TRBJ2-1; perhaps D is TRBD1 or TRBD2 (5 bases each). CDR1 SQVTM and CDR2 ANQGSEA come from the germline V gene. The CDR3 runs to 17 residues. Trimming took off 2 bases at V and 1 base at J, with 18 bases between the two ends. The CDR3 coding sequence is TGCAGCGTTGAATTGTATTTGGGGACGGATTCCTACAATGAGCAGTTCTTC. Residues: CSVELYLGTDSYNEQFF.

Only a few counts were recorded for this clonotype. V gene TRBV5-1 combines with J gene TRBJ2-1; D may match TRBD1 or TRBD2 (5 bases each). The germline CDR1 and CDR2 sequences are SGHRS and YFSETQ. This CDR3 spans 16 amino acids. V lost 7 bases to trimming and J lost 8 bases, with 25 bases between them. CDR3 loop: CASHTGTQAFMHEQFF. The CDR3 DNA reads TGCGCCAGCCATACCGGGACCCAAGCCTTCATGCATGAGCAGTTCTTC.

This clonotype appeared a few times. J is TRBJ2-1 and V is TRBV11-2, with 9 nucleotides matching TRBD2. Germline CDR1 SGHAT, CDR2 FQNNGV. The CDR3 runs to 17 residues. J was trimmed by 4 bases and V by 5 bases; bases with no gene match: 12. The CDR3 sequence is CASSLSMGLAGYNEQFF. The CDR3 coding sequence is TGTGCCAGCAGCCTAAGCATGGGGCTAGCGGGATACAATGAGCAGTTCTTC.

This rearrangement joins TRBV5-1 to TRBJ1-5; D remains ambiguous. With 4 bases removed from V and 5 bases from J, the gap between germline ends came to 13 bases. CDR3 length: 14 residues. CDR1 is SGHRS and CDR2 is YFSETQ in the germline V gene. For the CDR3, the DNA is TGCGCCAGCAGCCCCAACCCGAAATATCAGCCCCAGCATTTT. It specifies CASSPNPKYQPQHF.

This clonotype was observed a handful of times. The J gene is TRBJ2-4, the V gene TRBV28, with unresolved D. This CDR3 region has 13 residues. Trimming shortened V by 3 bases and J by 7 bases, and 10 bases separated the two germline ends. Germline CDR1 and CDR2: MDHEN and SYDVKM. The CDR3 region is CASSLLWGNIQYF. The CDR3 DNA follows: TGTGCCAGCAGTTTGTTATGGGGTAACATTCAGTACTTC.

This clonotype was observed a handful of times. The V gene is TRBV12-3 or TRBV12-4, the J gene TRBJ2-1, with TRBD2 matching over 9 bases. The CDR3 totals 14 residues. Trimming cost V 8 bases and J 9 bases; bases outside gene matches: 11. The chain's CDR3 is CASGLAGLQGEQFF. As DNA, the CDR3 is TGTGCCAGCGGCCTAGCGGGGCTACAGGGTGAGCAGTTCTTC.

This clonotype has a handful of counts. J is TRBJ1-2 and V is TRBV6-2 or TRBV6-3, with D possibly being TRBD1 (5 bases). Germline V CDR1 and CDR2: MNHEY, SVGEGT. The CDR3 is made up of 17 amino acids. V gave up 4 bases and J gave up 5 bases, with 23 bases separating them. The CDR3 DNA follows: TGTGCCAGCAGTTTCCTTGACAGCCAAGAGAATTCGTATGGCTACACCTTC. This translates into CASSFLDSQENSYGYTF.

This clonotype was detected only a few times. This chain links TRBV3-1 with TRBJ2-3; D uncertain. V lost 4 bases and J lost 5, with 16 bases in between. Germline CDR1 reads LGHDT; CDR2 reads YNNKEL (reference sequence). The CDR3 spans 15 residues. The CDR3 coding sequence is TGTGCCAGCAGCCTTCAATTCAGTTGGGGAGATACGCAGTATTTT. Protein product: CASSLQFSWGDTQYF.

The chain employs TRBV29-1 and TRBJ2-2; no clear D. The germline V gene has CDR1 SQVTM and CDR2 ANQGSEA. The CDR3 extends over 12 amino acids. Trimming removed 7 bases from V and 6 bases from J, with 12 bases in between. The CDR3 is CSGQPRSGELFF. The CDR3 DNA sequence: TGCAGCGGACAACCTCGCTCCGGGGAGCTGTTTTTT.

The CDR3 nucleotides read TGTGCCAGCAGCTTCCCCTGGAGCGGGAGACGGGACGGGGAGCTGTTTTTT. The encoded protein is CASSFPWSGRRDGELFF. This chain uses TRBV5-4 with TRBJ2-2; TRBD2 matches at 8 bases. This CDR3 is 17 amino acids long. The germline V gene has CDR1 SGHNT and CDR2 YYREEE (reference sequence). The junction had 13 bases not matched to a gene; V was cut back by 2 bases and J by 7 bases.

This clonotype has more than one count but fewer than ten. The genes are TRBV4-1 and TRBJ2-7; 10 bases match TRBD2. V was pared by 7 bases and J by 5 bases, with 8 bases of the junction left unmatched. The CDR3 has 14 amino acids. From germline, CDR1 is MGHRA and CDR2 YSYEKL. The CDR3 sequence: CASTNLAGEDEQYF. CDR3 nucleotide sequence: TGCGCCAGCACCAATCTAGCGGGAGAGGACGAGCAGTACTTC.

A few counts support this clonotype. The V call is TRBV6-4, the J call TRBJ1-2, with no clear D. The CDR3 is made up of 13 amino acids. CDR1 MRHNA and CDR2 SNTAGT come from the germline V gene. The V and J ends lost 3 bases and 4 bases respectively, with 9 bases between them. CDR3 nucleotide sequence: TGTGCCAGCAGTGAAGATGGTATCTATGGCTACACCTTC. Translating it yields CASSEDGIYGYTF.

This clonotype occurred a few times. In DNA form, the CDR3 reads TGTGCCAGCCACGGCGGGAACAATAATGAGCAGTTCTTC. Protein product: CASHGGNNNEQFF. V gene TRBV7-9 combines with J gene TRBJ2-5, with D possibly TRBD2 on 6 matching bases. The assigned J gene may be wrong: the sequence end matches TRBJ2-1 better. The CDR3 runs 13 residues. The V gene's germline CDR1 is SEHNR and CDR2 FQNEAQ (reference sequence).